Included here is one T cell receptor (beta chain) sequence, with context. The target antigen is unknown. TCRdb redid the calling of the 5' RACE reads with MiXCR, one entry per CDR3 protein. The sample contains 400,000 to 500,000 distinct CDR3 sequences, roughly 24% of which appear only once. These data are taken from a study of T-cell memory formation after mild COVID-19. Study-wide context: TCR clusters mostly belonged to single donors.

Broader study findings: Still unconfirmed is whether the second-wave clones peaking on day 37 recognized SARS-CoV-2.

The V gene lost 0 bases and the J gene lost 7 bases, with 6 bases spanning the gap. Germline CDR1 KGHDR, CDR2 SFDVKD. CDR3 length: 13 residues. This clonotype was sampled from an adult woman who had mild COVID-19 (a few samples of this study predate the infection). Cell type and time point are not known. Material for sequencing was PBMCs or a T cell subset sorted from them (not recorded which). V gene TRBV24-1 combines with J gene TRBJ2-1; D is unresolved. The CDR3 DNA sequence: TGTGCCACCAGTGATTTGCTCGAGAATGAGCAGTTCTTC. It translates to CATSDLLENEQFF.